The 8 T cell receptor beta chains given below trace back to one sample, sequenced in a study of shared clonotypes between healthy human individuals. Sequencing used immunoSEQ multiplex PCR; TCRdb keeps in-frame clones, though not all of them. The sample lists about 1 million clones, around 76% seen once, with approximately 1.5% in the top ten. The sample comprised memory CD4+ T cells sorted from blood. Regarding subset: CD45RA-negative fraction. The receptors originated from a man between 18 and 29 years old in good health.

V usage is TRBV28 and J usage is TRBJ2-7; tentatively, D is TRBD1 (5 bases). With 6 bases removed from V and 0 bases from J, the gap between germline ends came to 15 bases. Germline values: CDR1 MDHEN, CDR2 SYDVKM. This CDR3 spans 15 amino acids. CDR3 DNA: TGTGCCAGCAGCTTCCCGGACAAGACCTCCTACGAGCAGTACTTC. Its protein is CASSFPDKTSYEQYF. Together with reference TRBV28 and TRBJ2-7, the CDR3 gives the full variable domain: DVKVTQSSRYLVKRTGEKVFLECVQDMDHENMFWYRQDPGLGLRLIYFSYDVKMKEKGDIPEGYSVSREKKERFSLILESASTNQTSMYLCASSFPDKTSYEQYFGPGTRLTVT.

This chain connects TRBV18 to TRBJ2-1, with a possible D match to TRBD2 (7 bases). V lost 6 bases to trimming and J lost 2 bases, with 17 bases between them. The CDR3 contains 16 residues. The germline gives CDR1 KGHSH, CDR2 LQKENI. CDR3 residues: CASSTLGGAAYNEQFF. DNA for the CDR3: TGTGCCAGCTCGACACTTGGGGGGGCGGCCTACAATGAGCAGTTCTTC.

This chain links TRBV6-1 with TRBJ1-1, with D tentatively TRBD1 (5 bases). The V and J ends lost 10 bases and 4 bases respectively, with 19 bases between them. Germline V gene sequence: CDR1 MNHNS, CDR2 SASEGT. The CDR3 runs to 14 residues. CDR3 sequence (DNA): TGTGCCAACGGGGCAGGAGGAGTTAGCACTGAAGCTTTCTTT. Amino acids: CANGAGGVSTEAFF.

The chain joins TRBV6-5 to TRBJ1-6, with 9 bases fitting TRBD1. This CDR3 spans 14 amino acids. The J segment lost 6 bases and the V segment lost 8 bases, leaving 5 bases of the junction unmatched. Germline V gives CDR1 MNHEY, CDR2 SVGAGI. CDR3 sequence (DNA): TGTGCCAGCGGCTCGGACAGGGGTAATTCACCCCTCCACTTT. The encoded protein is CASGSDRGNSPLHF.

This chain links TRBV27 with TRBJ1-6; no definite D call. The V gene's germline CDR1 is MNHEY and CDR2 SMNVEV (reference sequence). The V end was cut by 7 bases, the J end by 3 bases, with 13 bases between. The CDR3 loop spans 15 amino acids. CDR3 nucleotides: TGTGCCAGCACCCTGGACGGATACTATAATTCACCCCTCCACTTT. Protein: CASTLDGYYNSPLHF.

A single count supports this clone. This specimen includes other DNA sequences encoding the same CDR3. V usage is TRBV4-1 and J usage is TRBJ2-5; TRBD2 is a possible D gene (7 bases). Germline V gene sequence: CDR1 MGHRA, CDR2 YSYEKL. The CDR3 loop spans 14 amino acids. Trimming took off 1 base at V and 4 bases at J, with 10 bases between the two ends. The CDR3 protein is CASSQGGGGETQYF. For the CDR3, the DNA is TGCGCCAGCAGCCAAGGAGGGGGGGGAGAGACCCAGTACTTC.

The chain has TRBV9 and TRBJ2-7; weak D call: TRBD2 (6 bases). Trimming left V 4 bases short and J 3 bases short, with 20 bases between. Germline V gene sequence: CDR1 SGDLS, CDR2 YYNGEE. The CDR3 loop spans 16 amino acids. The DNA for the CDR3 is TGTGCCAGCAGCCCACAAAGTGGGGGGATCAACTACGAGCAGTACTTC. Translation gives CASSPQSGGINYEQYF. Supplemented by reference TRBV9 and TRBJ2-7, the full variable domain reads DSGVTQTPKHLITATGQRVTLRCSPRSGDLSVYWYQQSLDQGLQFLIQYYNGEERAKGNILERFSAQQFPDLHSELNLSSLELGDSALYFCASSPQSGGINYEQYFGPGTRLTVT.

A remark on this clone: This CDR3 is also generated by other DNA sequences in the sample. This sequence joins TRBV6-6 and TRBJ1-5; D uncertain. Deletions cut 6 bases from V and 1 base from J, with 4 bases between. The germline V gene has CDR1 MNHNY and CDR2 SVGAGI (reference sequence). The CDR3 extends over 12 amino acids. The CDR3: CASRGSNQPQHF. The CDR3 coding sequence is TGTGCCAGCAGGGGGAGCAATCAGCCCCAGCATTTT.